This entry concerns a single TCR beta chain. Its target is unknown. The data belong to a study of T-cell reconstitution after alpha-beta-depleted transplantation in children. Regarding the study as a whole: Reportedly, only several hundred clones from non-depleted graft cells drove alpha-beta T-cell counts at about two months. Some patients owed their high day-60 TCRbeta diversity to surviving recipient T cells and thymic progenitors.

V shed 2 bases, J shed 8 bases, and the junction held 8 bases outside the gene matches. This CDR3 has 17 amino acids. CDR1 and CDR2 (germline): LNHNV, YYDKDF (reference sequence). A library of TCRbeta sequences, prepared with unique molecular identifiers, was generated. Each CDR3 protein gets one entry after TCRdb re-called the PCR reads with MiXCR. Counted here are 750,000 to 950,000 distinct CDR3 sequences, roughly 15% occurring once; the ten biggest clones make up approximately 4.5%. V and J are TRBV15 and TRBJ2-1, with TRBD2 matching 14 bases. The sequence was collected from a male patient between 10 and 17 years old who had a stem cell transplant for acute lymphoblastic leukemia, so the T cells may come from the graft donor. Sequenced material: PBMCs, mostly from graft donor cells, taken 360 days after TCRalphabeta/CD19-depleted stem cell transplant. CDR3 nucleotide sequence: TGTGCCACCAGCAGACAGGGGACTAGCGGGAGTCGTCATGAGCAGTTCTTC. This codes for CATSRQGTSGSRHEQFF.